These 3 T cell receptor beta chains were all obtained from the same sample, sequenced in a study of response to subunit inactivated influenza vaccine. TCRdb re-derived calls from the RT-PCR reads in MiXCR, one entry per CDR3 protein. The data hold roughly 710,000 distinct CDR3 sequences, with 12% to 15% observed a single time. Material: PBMCs from blood, obtained 14 days before vaccination. The receptor source for this set is a man between 45 and 60 years old who received an inactivated influenza vaccine.

The genes are TRBV30 and TRBJ2-7, with TRBD1 identical over 10 bases. The CDR3 runs 11 residues. Germline assignment: CDR1 GTSNPN and CDR2 SVGIG (reference sequence). Unmatched junction bases numbered 6, after V lost 3 bases and J lost 13 bases. CDR3 amino acids: CAWRKTGGIYF. As DNA, the CDR3 is TGTGCCTGGAGAAAGACAGGGGGCATATACTTC.

This clonotype was picked up a small number of times. The V and J genes are TRBV12-5 and TRBJ1-5; 12 nucleotides line up with TRBD1. Losses at the gene ends were 2 bases for V and 6 bases for J; bases not matched to a gene: 8. Germline CDR1 LGHNT, CDR2 FRNRAP. CDR3 length: 17 amino acids. This CDR3 reads CASGLSGGQGAPQPQHF. CDR3 DNA: TGTGCTAGTGGTTTGTCCGGGGGACAGGGGGCCCCTCAGCCCCAGCATTTT.

This chain uses TRBV6-5 with TRBJ2-7; the D is unclear. CDR3 length: 14 residues. V shed 0 bases and J shed 0 bases, with 6 bases lying between them. CDR1 is MNHEY, CDR2 SVGAGI, per germline. CDR3 coding DNA: TGTGCCAGCAGTTACTCCCCGGACTCCTACGAGCAGTACTTC. Translated: CASSYSPDSYEQYF.